The 12 T cell receptor beta chains below all came from one sample that was sequenced in a study of T cell responses to AZD1222 COVID-19 vaccine. Data came from immunoSEQ multiplex PCR; TCRdb stores just in-frame clones and leaves some out. The sample lists 150,000 or so clones, under 95% occurring once. This material consisted of peripheral blood, taken on day 0 of AZD1222 vaccination. These receptor sequences come from an adult in good health.

This clone appeared a single time. The gene calls are TRBV2 and TRBJ1-1; no definite D call. Germline V gene sequence: CDR1 SNHLY, CDR2 FYNNEI. The CDR3 sequence is 12 residues long. Trimming left V 3 bases short and J 7 bases short, with 9 bases between. The DNA of the CDR3 is TGTGCCAGCAGTGACTCCGGGATTGAAGCTTTCTTT. Amino acid sequence: CASSDSGIEAFF.

The chain employs TRBV6-6 and TRBJ1-2; D might be TRBD1 (5 bases). The CDR3 is made up of 14 amino acids. Per germline, CDR1 MNHNY and CDR2 SVGAGI (reference sequence). V dropped 2 bases and J dropped 4 bases, with 11 bases sitting between them. CDR3 protein: CASSYRGPSYGYTF. In nucleotides, the CDR3 is TGTGCCAGCAGTTACAGGGGACCGAGCTATGGCTACACCTTC.

The V gene is TRBV27, the J gene TRBJ2-7; 9 bases match TRBD1. CDR1 and CDR2 (germline): MNHEY, SMNVEV (reference sequence). The CDR3 has 11 amino acids. V shed 6 bases, J shed 7 bases, and the junction held 1 base outside the gene matches. The CDR3 sequence: CASRGTGEQYF. CDR3 coding DNA: TGTGCCAGCAGGGGGACAGGGGAGCAGTACTTC.

The V gene is TRBV6-2 or TRBV6-3, the J gene TRBJ2-5; 8 bases are a match to TRBD2. Germline lookup yields CDR1 MNHEY and CDR2 SVGEGT. Germline trimming cut 4 bases from V and 8 bases from J; bases unmatched to any gene: 6. This CDR3 has 13 residues. This CDR3 reads CASSSRLAPTQYF. The CDR3 region has the DNA TGTGCCAGCAGTTCTCGACTAGCGCCAACCCAGTACTTC.

V and J are TRBV28 and TRBJ1-4; no firm D call. Germline V gene data show CDR1 as MDHEN and CDR2 as SYDVKM. Trimming left V 3 bases short and J 5 bases short, with 10 bases between. CDR3 length: 14 residues. DNA for the CDR3: TGTGCCAGCAGTTTCTTGGGTCAAAATGAAAAACTGTTTTTT. Its translation is CASSFLGQNEKLFF.

This chain joins TRBV5-1 and TRBJ2-1, with D maybe TRBD2 (5 bases). The CDR3 spans 16 residues. V lost 2 bases to trimming and J lost 3 bases, with 15 bases between them. Germline CDR1 reads SGHRS; CDR2 reads YFSETQ. The CDR3 sequence is CASSLKTNQYYNEQFF. For the CDR3, the DNA is TGCGCCAGCAGCTTAAAGACTAACCAATACTACAATGAGCAGTTCTTC. Drawing the rest from reference TRBV5-1 and TRBJ2-1, the complete variable domain is KAGVTQTPRYLIKTRGQQVTLSCSPISGHRSVSWYQQTPGQGLQFLFEYFSETQRNKGNFPGRFSGRQFSNSRSEMNVSTLELGDSALYLCASSLKTNQYYNEQFFGPGTRLTVL.

This chain uses TRBV10-3 with TRBJ2-7; TRBD2 aligns across 13 bases. Germline lookup yields CDR1 ENHRY and CDR2 SYGVKD. V shed 6 bases, J shed 6 bases, and the junction held 5 bases outside the gene matches. The CDR3 contains 14 residues. The CDR3 DNA sequence: TGTGCCATCAGCGGACTAGCGGGAGTAAGCGAGCAGTACTTC. Translating gives CAISGLAGVSEQYF.

The V and J genes are TRBV29-1 and TRBJ2-3; 7 bases align to TRBD2. CDR1 and CDR2 (germline): SQVTM, ANQGSEA. V shed 7 bases, J shed 4 bases, and the junction held 11 bases outside the gene matches. The CDR3 runs to 14 residues. CDR3 sequence reads: CSASTSTIPDTQYF. CDR3 DNA: TGCAGCGCCTCGACTAGCACGATCCCAGATACGCAGTATTTT.

The chain joins TRBV7-2 to TRBJ2-1; maybe TRBD2 (5 bases). Per the germline V gene, CDR1 is SGHTA and CDR2 is FQGNSA. The CDR3 sequence is 15 residues long. Trimming removed 4 bases from V and 7 bases from J, with 17 bases in between. The CDR3 nucleotides read TGTGCCAGCAGCTCTAGGTACGGGATAGTTAATGAGCAGTTCTTC. Protein: CASSSRYGIVNEQFF.

The rearrangement uses TRBV6-1 and TRBJ1-6; D may be TRBD1 (5 bases). The CDR3 runs to 16 residues. CDR1 is MNHNS and CDR2 is SASEGT in the germline V gene. V gave up 4 bases and J gave up 6 bases, with 16 bases separating them. The CDR3 DNA sequence: TGTGCCAGCAGTGGGCGCCGGGACGGCCCTAATTCACCCCTCCACTTT. Its protein product is CASSGRRDGPNSPLHF.

The CDR3 DNA reads TGTGCCAGCAGCTATAGCGAGGGGGAGCTGTTTTTT. It translates to CASSYSEGELFF. The rearrangement links TRBV12-3 or TRBV12-4 to TRBJ2-2; the D gene is possibly TRBD2 (5 bases). The CDR3 contains 12 residues. The germline V and J ends were trimmed by 6 bases and 8 bases, with 10 bases remaining between them.

The sample holds one count of this clone. The rearrangement uses TRBV6-5 and TRBJ2-5; D is unresolved. The CDR3 has 14 amino acids. CDR1 is MNHEY, CDR2 SVGAGI, per germline. V lost 0 bases and J lost 2, with 7 bases in between. The CDR3 DNA follows: TGTGCCAGCAGTTACTCTCCCAATCAAGAGACCCAGTACTTC. Protein product: CASSYSPNQETQYF.